This T cell receptor beta chain was sequenced during a study of esophageal squamous cell carcinoma under preoperative chemotherapy. The overall study: Samples included peripheral blood T cells as well as tumor-infiltrating lymphocytes. Study-wide points: After paclitaxel-nedaplatin, abundant clones were more likely to contract than amplify. After treatment, tumor-infiltrating lymphocytes seemed to come partly from incoming peripheral T cells, not only local changes.

This clonotype was counted once. What it binds is unknown. TCRdb re-called the PCR reads with MiXCR, one entry per CDR3 protein. The sample shows approximately 15,000 distinct CDR3 sequences, about three fifths of them seen only once. Time point noted: before preoperative PTX-NDP chemotherapy. Sampling was carried out from a patient given preoperative chemotherapy. The sequence was obtained from a human donor with esophageal squamous cell carcinoma. The donor label of this sample is uncertain.

CDR3 DNA: TGTGCCAGCAGTCGACTCTTTAGACAGGGCACAGATACGCAGTATTTT. It translates to CASSRLFRQGTDTQYF. The chain is built from TRBV7-8 and TRBJ2-3; D possibly corresponds to TRBD1 (6 bases). CDR1 SGHVS and CDR2 FQNEAQ come from the germline V gene. Trimming took 6 bases from V and 1 from J, leaving 17 bases between them. This CDR3 has 16 amino acids.